This entry lists 32 T cell receptor beta chains sequenced from one sample in a study of T cell changes during pregnancy in multiple sclerosis. Clones were sequenced by immunoSEQ multiplex PCR, and TCRdb holds only the in-frame ones, with some missing. This sample has approximately 40,000 clones; approximately 91% occur once, and the top ten carry roughly an eighth. The sequencing here drew on CD8+ T cells from peripheral blood mononuclear cells, taken after pregnancy. These receptors were collected from a female donor with multiple sclerosis, enrolled in a pregnancy study.

This chain connects TRBV7-9 to TRBJ2-5; 10 bases fit TRBD1. CDR3 length: 15 residues. The V gene's germline CDR1 is SEHNR and CDR2 FQNEAQ (reference sequence). Trimming took 3 bases from V and 2 from J; bases not matched to a gene: 3. This CDR3 reads CASSFRDRGQETQYF. The CDR3 nucleotides read TGTGCCAGCAGCTTCCGGGACAGGGGTCAAGAGACCCAGTACTTC.

The V and J genes are TRBV28 and TRBJ1-5, with TRBD1 identical over 8 bases. The V gene end was trimmed by 2 bases and the J gene end by 6 bases; junction bases not matched to a gene: 6. This CDR3 has 15 residues. Germline assignment: CDR1 MDHEN and CDR2 SYDVKM. CDR3 coding DNA: TGTGCCAGCAGTTTACAGGGGGCGGACAGTCAGCCCCAGCATTTT. Protein product: CASSLQGADSQPQHF.

This chain links TRBV9 with TRBJ2-1; D is possibly TRBD2 (5 bases). Trimming stripped 0 bases from V and 9 bases from J, with 16 bases between. The germline V gene encodes CDR1 SGDLS and CDR2 YYNGEE. CDR3 length: 15 amino acids. DNA of the CDR3: TGTGCCAGCAGCGTAGAAGGGAGCCAGAAAGGTGAGCAGTTCTTC. It codes for CASSVEGSQKGEQFF.

The chain has TRBV27 and TRBJ2-7; 8 nucleotides agree with TRBD2. CDR3 length: 13 amino acids. Per the germline V gene, CDR1 is MNHEY and CDR2 is SMNVEV (reference sequence). The CDR3 protein is CSSRGGLSYEQYF. CDR3 DNA sequence: TGTTCTTCACGGGGGGGTCTATCCTACGAGCAGTACTTC.

CDR3 in DNA: TGTGCCAGCAGCTTCTCCCCAGGGGGCTATGAGCAGTTCTTC. It encodes CASSFSPGGYEQFF. V usage is TRBV13 and J usage is TRBJ2-1, with TRBD1 matching 8 bases. CDR3 length equals 14 residues. Trimming removed 3 bases from V and 8 bases from J; junction bases left unmatched: 6. CDR1 and CDR2 from the germline V gene are PRHDT and FYEKMQ (reference sequence).

The DNA for the CDR3 is TGTGCCAGTAGTCCAGGCCGACTAGTGGCCACCTCCTCCTACAATGAGCAGTTCTTC. This sequence encodes CASSPGRLVATSSYNEQFF. This rearrangement joins TRBV19 to TRBJ2-1; a weak D match, TRBD2 (6 bases). Between the trimmed V and J ends, which lost 5 bases and 0 bases, there was a span of 23 bases. This CDR3 has 19 amino acids. CDR1 is LNHDA, CDR2 SQIVND, per germline (reference sequence).

The chain has TRBV4-1 and TRBJ2-7; 10 positions match TRBD2. Trimming at V came to 2 bases and at J to 7 bases, leaving 8 bases not matched to a gene. Looked up from germline, CDR1 is MGHRA and CDR2 is YSYEKL. This CDR3 is built from 15 residues. CDR3 bases: TGCGCCAGCAGCCAACCAGTAGCGGGAGGTTTAGAGCAGTACTTC. This sequence encodes CASSQPVAGGLEQYF.

The J gene is TRBJ2-1, the V gene TRBV15, with D possibly matching TRBD2 (5 bases). This CDR3 contains 16 residues. Germline V gives CDR1 LNHNV, CDR2 YYDKDF (reference sequence). V dropped 1 base and J dropped 4 bases, with 14 bases sitting between them. The CDR3 nucleotides read TGTGCCACCAGCAGAGGGAGGACTCCCGTTTACAATGAGCAGTTCTTC. This gives the protein CATSRGRTPVYNEQFF.

This chain connects TRBV7-9 to TRBJ1-1; 8 bases are a match to TRBD1. V shed 5 bases, J shed 0 bases, and the junction held 2 bases outside the gene matches. Germline V CDR1 and CDR2: SEHNR, FQNEAQ (reference sequence). The CDR3 length is 14 residues. Here the CDR3 DNA reads TGTGCCAGCAGCGACAGGGGTATGAACACTGAAGCTTTCTTT. Protein: CASSDRGMNTEAFF.

This clone was observed a few times. The chain links TRBV9 to TRBJ1-1, with 8 bases lining up with TRBD1. V dropped 4 bases and J dropped 1; count of bases not matched to a gene: 12. Germline V CDR1 and CDR2: SGDLS, YYNGEE. This CDR3 spans 17 amino acids. The DNA for the CDR3 is TGTGCCAGCAGCTCCGGACAGGGAAGGGCGGGGAACACTGAAGCTTTCTTT. Its protein is CASSSGQGRAGNTEAFF.

This clone is labeled large. This chain uses TRBV4-2 with TRBJ2-5; weak D call: TRBD1 (6 bases). Germline CDR1 LGHNA, CDR2 YNFKEQ. With 4 bases removed from V and 0 bases from J, the gap between germline ends came to 15 bases. There are 16 residues in the CDR3. DNA of the CDR3: TGTGCCAGCAGCCCGGAACACAGGGCTTACCAAGAGACCCAGTACTTC. Residues: CASSPEHRAYQETQYF.

This chain joins TRBV2 and TRBJ1-4; 7 nucleotides line up with TRBD1. CDR3 length equals 13 residues. Unmatched junction bases numbered 5, after V lost 6 bases and J lost 7 bases. Germline CDR1 is SNHLY and CDR2 is FYNNEI. The DNA of the CDR3 is TGTGCCAGCAGGAGGGGGCGGGGTGAAAAACTGTTTTTT. It codes for CASRRGRGEKLFF.

This chain links TRBV2 with TRBJ2-4, with 9 positions matching TRBD1. The CDR3 contains 14 residues. Trimming at V came to 6 bases and at J to 7 bases, leaving 7 bases not matched to a gene. Germline V CDR1 and CDR2: SNHLY, FYNNEI. As DNA, the CDR3 is TGTGCCAGCAGGGACGGACAGGGGCGGAACATTCAGTACTTC. Protein product: CASRDGQGRNIQYF. Full variable domain (remainder filled in from reference TRBV2 and TRBJ2-4): EPEVTQTPSHQVTQMGQEVILRCVPISNHLYFYWYRQILGQKVEFLVSFYNNEISEKSEIFDDQFSVERPDGSNFTLKIRSTKLEDSAMYFCASRDGQGRNIQYFGAGTRLSVL.

This clone was recorded only once. This chain connects TRBV10-3 to TRBJ1-1, with 10 bases identical to TRBD1. Per the germline V gene, CDR1 is ENHRY and CDR2 is SYGVKD. V dropped 1 base and J dropped 3; count of bases not matched to a gene: 5. The CDR3 runs to 16 residues. CDR3 DNA sequence: TGTGCCATCAGTGAGTTCCGGGACAGGGGTGACACTGAAGCTTTCTTT. Its translation is CAISEFRDRGDTEAFF.

The rearrangement joins TRBV28 to TRBJ2-7, with D possibly being TRBD2 (5 bases). CDR1 is MDHEN, CDR2 SYDVKM, per germline. Trimming cost V 6 bases and J 4 bases, with 13 bases left between them. This CDR3 has 13 residues. For the CDR3, the DNA is TGTGCCAGCAGGAAAAGGACTGCATACGAGCAGTACTTC. Translating gives CASRKRTAYEQYF.

The chain uses TRBV5-4 and TRBJ1-3, with unresolved D. From germline, CDR1 is SGHNT and CDR2 YYREEE (reference sequence). V shed 5 bases and J shed 0 bases, with 9 bases lying between them. The CDR3 spans 14 residues. CDR3 coding DNA: TGTGCCAGCAGGGGAGGCAGCTCTGGAAACACCATATATTTT. Amino acids: CASRGGSSGNTIYF. Full variable domain (rest looked up from reference TRBV5-4 and TRBJ1-3): ETGVTQSPTHLIKTRGQQVTLRCSSQSGHNTVSWYQQALGQGPQFIFQYYREEENGRGNFPPRFSGLQFPNYSSELNVNALELDDSALYLCASRGGSSGNTIYFGEGSWLTVV.

A single count supports this clone. The CDR3 sequence is CASSLEGALHEQYF. The CDR3 region has the DNA TGTGCCAGCAGCTTAGAGGGAGCCCTCCACGAGCAGTACTTC. This chain uses TRBV11-2 with TRBJ2-7; possibly TRBD2 for D (5 bases). The CDR3 runs to 14 residues. Germline V gives CDR1 SGHAT, CDR2 FQNNGV. The V and J ends lost 0 bases and 5 bases respectively, with 11 bases between them.

The chain combines TRBV5-6 with TRBJ1-2, with unresolved D. V was shortened by 1 base and J by 0 bases, with 7 bases between the two germline ends. The CDR3 extends over 14 amino acids. Germline assignment: CDR1 SGHDT and CDR2 YYEEEE. The CDR3 is CASSLSGTNYGYTF. CDR3 bases: TGTGCCAGCAGCTTGAGCGGGACTAACTATGGCTACACCTTC.

This chain links TRBV5-1 with TRBJ1-3; TRBD1 matches 7 bases. This CDR3 contains 15 residues. Losses at the gene ends were 0 bases for V and 3 bases for J; bases not matched to a gene: 3. Germline V gene lookup returns CDR1 SGHRS and CDR2 YFSETQ. The CDR3: CASSLGGGSGNTIYF. As DNA, the CDR3 is TGCGCCAGCAGCTTGGGAGGGGGCAGTGGAAACACCATATATTTT.

This clone is a singleton in its sample. The chain joins TRBV7-8 to TRBJ1-2; D is unresolved. The V end was cut by 1 base, the J end by 10 bases, with 10 bases between. There are 12 residues in the CDR3. Germline CDR1 and CDR2: SGHVS and FQNEAQ. As DNA, the CDR3 is TGTGCCAGCAGCTTAGATAGGCGGAACTACACCTTC. Amino acid sequence: CASSLDRRNYTF.

The chain links TRBV4-2 to TRBJ2-7; 10 positions agree with TRBD2. Germline CDR1 and CDR2: LGHNA and YNFKEQ. V dropped 0 bases and J dropped 3; count of bases not matched to a gene: 5. The CDR3 consists of 16 residues. CDR3 protein: CASSQEPSGGFYEQYF. CDR3 in DNA: TGTGCCAGCAGCCAAGAACCTAGCGGGGGATTCTACGAGCAGTACTTC.

The CDR3 DNA reads as TGTGCCAGCAGCCAACGGGGTTACGGCAATGAGCAGTTCTTC. Translation gives CASSQRGYGNEQFF. This rearrangement joins TRBV14 to TRBJ2-1; perhaps TRBD2 as D (5 bases). CDR1 is SGHDN and CDR2 is FVKESK in the germline V gene. Trimming took 2 bases from V and 6 from J, leaving 11 bases between them. This CDR3 spans 14 amino acids.

The chain is built from TRBV15 and TRBJ1-2; tentative D call: TRBD1 (6 bases). Germline V CDR1 and CDR2: LNHNV, YYDKDF (reference sequence). This CDR3 comprises 15 residues. Trimming removed 5 bases from V and 0 bases from J, with 13 bases in between. The CDR3 reads CATSEDRTANYGYTF. The CDR3 DNA follows: TGTGCCACCAGCGAAGACAGGACAGCTAACTATGGCTACACCTTC.

The chain employs TRBV6-1 and TRBJ1-5; tentatively, D is TRBD1 (5 bases). Germline CDR1 is MNHNS and CDR2 is SASEGT. V gave up 8 bases and J gave up 3 bases, with 11 bases separating them. This CDR3 spans 13 amino acids. This chain's CDR3 is CASQETDNQPQHF. CDR3 nucleotides: TGTGCCAGCCAAGAGACAGACAATCAGCCCCAGCATTTT.

The chain uses TRBV5-4 and TRBJ2-1; 10 nucleotides line up with TRBD2. Germline V gives CDR1 SGHNT, CDR2 YYREEE (reference sequence). The CDR3 is 16 amino acids. The V segment lost 1 base and the J segment 5 bases; nucleotides outside the gene matches: 6. CDR3 sequence (DNA): TGTGCCAGCAGCTTGTTCCCACTAGCGGGGAACAATGAGCAGTTCTTC. Translating it yields CASSLFPLAGNNEQFF.

V and J are TRBV9 and TRBJ2-3; possibly TRBD2 for D (5 bases). The CDR3 covers 14 residues. Germline CDR1 is SGDLS and CDR2 is YYNGEE. Trimming shortened V by 2 bases and J by 0 bases, and 7 bases separated the two germline ends. CDR3 protein: CASSVGGSTDTQYF. The CDR3 coding sequence is TGTGCCAGCAGCGTGGGCGGGAGCACAGATACGCAGTATTTT.

The chain uses TRBV7-6 and TRBJ2-7; TRBD2 agrees at 11 bases. Germline CDR1 reads SGHVS; CDR2 reads FNYEAQ. The CDR3 extends over 14 amino acids. The ends lost 5 bases at V and 6 bases at J; junction bases unmatched: 6. The CDR3 here is CASSVSGRAGEQYF. The CDR3 bases are TGTGCCAGCAGCGTTAGCGGGAGGGCGGGCGAGCAGTACTTC.

The rearrangement links TRBV30 to TRBJ2-1; 8 bases are shared with TRBD1. Germline V gene data show CDR1 as GTSNPN and CDR2 as SVGIG (reference sequence). The junction had 4 bases not matched to a gene; V was cut back by 4 bases and J by 2 bases. This CDR3 has 14 residues. CDR3 region: CAWMTQGAYNEQFF. As DNA, the CDR3 is TGTGCCTGGATGACACAGGGGGCCTACAATGAGCAGTTCTTC.

This sequence joins TRBV28 and TRBJ2-3, with TRBD2 matching 8 bases. Looked up from germline, CDR1 is MDHEN and CDR2 is SYDVKM. The CDR3 has 15 residues. V trimming: 5 bases; J trimming: 4 bases; junction bases outside the gene matches: 8. The CDR3 region has the DNA TGTGCCAGCAGTGAACTAGCGGATAAAGCAGATACGCAGTATTTT. This encodes CASSELADKADTQYF.

This rearrangement joins TRBV5-6 to TRBJ1-1; tentative D call: TRBD1 (6 bases). Germline V gives CDR1 SGHDT, CDR2 YYEEEE. V shed 0 bases and J shed 11 bases, with 14 bases lying between them. The CDR3 runs 13 residues. The DNA for the CDR3 is TGTGCCAGCAGCTTGGTGGGCAGGGGCTGGGCTTTCTTT. Its protein product is CASSLVGRGWAFF. The full variable domain, in which reference TRBV5-6 and TRBJ1-1 provide the parts outside the CDR3, is DAGVTQSPTHLIKTRGQQVTLRCSPKSGHDTVSWYQQALGQGPQFIFQYYEEEERQRGNFPDRFSGHQFPNYSSELNVNALLLGDSALYLCASSLVGRGWAFFGQGTRLTVV.

J is TRBJ2-1 and V is TRBV9; TRBD2 might be the D (5 bases). Germline V CDR1 and CDR2: SGDLS, YYNGEE. The ends were cut back, 0 bases at V and 0 bases at J, with 7 bases in the middle. The CDR3 sequence is 15 residues long. The CDR3 DNA sequence: TGTGCCAGCAGCGTAGCCGGGGTCTCCTACAATGAGCAGTTCTTC. Translation: CASSVAGVSYNEQFF.

The chain uses TRBV7-2 and TRBJ1-1, with TRBD1 identical over 7 bases. Germline assignment: CDR1 SGHTA and CDR2 FQGNSA. J gave up 3 bases and V 5 bases, and 3 bases lay outside the gene matches. The CDR3 has 13 amino acids. DNA of the CDR3: TGTGCCAGCAGCACCGGGACAGACACTGAAGCTTTCTTT. Translated: CASSTGTDTEAFF.